The rows below give T cell receptor beta chains drawn from one sample of a study of CD8 T cells in Susac syndrome. TCRdb redid the calling of the immunoSEQ multiplex PCR reads with MiXCR, one entry per CDR3 protein. The sample has fewer than 200,000 distinct CDR3 sequences; 85% to 95% are singletons. What was sequenced was CD4+ T cells from PBMCs. These receptor sequences come from a human donor with Susac syndrome. Each CDR3 is given with its conserved first and last residue. Fields, in order: J gene, clone size, D gene, V gene, CDR3 DNA, CDR3 protein. A D gene is named only where the DNA matches it firmly. Some rows have no size entry. The others give once, few or many, or a class for an expanded clone.

>TRBJ2-6|.|.|TRBV27
TGTGCCAGCAGTTTAACTCCAGGCTCTGGGGCCAACGTCCTGACTTTC
CASSLTPGSGANVLTF
>TRBJ1-4|once|TRBD1|TRBV7-9
TGTGCCAGCAGCTTAGATAGGGGGCGCGAAAAACTGTTTTTT
CASSLDRGREKLFF
>TRBJ2-5|.|.|TRBV7-2
TGTGCCAGCAGCTCGAAGCAAGAGACCCAGTACTTC
CASSSKQETQYF
>TRBJ2-3|.|.|TRBV10-3
TGTGCCATCAGTGACGCACCCACAGATACGCAGTATTTT
CAISDAPTDTQYF
>TRBJ2-3|.|.|TRBV15
TGTGCCACCAGCAGAGGAGACAGCACAGATACGCAGTATTTT
CATSRGDSTDTQYF
>TRBJ2-1|.|TRBD2|TRBV25-1
TGTGCCAGCAGTGAATTTAGCGGGGGGAACTACAATGAGCAGTTCTTC
CASSEFSGGNYNEQFF
>TRBJ1-5|once|.|TRBV20-1
TGCAGTGCTCTGCAGGGTCCTTCGGATCAGCCCCAGCATTTT
CSALQGPSDQPQHF
>TRBJ1-1|.|.|TRBV20-1
TGCAGTGCCACCAAGGTCGGAGGCGGGGGGAACACTGAAGCTTTCTTT
CSATKVGGGGNTEAFF
>TRBJ2-5|.|.|TRBV7-2
TGTGCCAGCAGCTTAAGTCCACTCTGGGGGGCCACTGGGGAGACCCAGTACTTC
CASSLSPLWGATGETQYF
>TRBJ2-2|.|.|TRBV20-1
TGCAGTGCTTCCCCTGCGGGGCTAGGGGCCGGGGAGCTGTTTTTT
CSASPAGLGAGELFF
>TRBJ2-7|.|.|TRBV6-6
TGTGCCAGCAGTACCCCTTGGGAGCAGTACTTC
CASSTPWEQYF
>TRBJ1-5|.|TRBD1|TRBV19
TGTGCCAGTAGTTTCGGGACAGGGTATCAGCCCCAGCATTTT
CASSFGTGYQPQHF
>TRBJ2-7|.|TRBD2|TRBV5-4
TGTGCCAGCAGCATAACTAGCGGGGGGATCTACGAGCAGTACTTC
CASSITSGGIYEQYF
>TRBJ1-1|.|.|TRBV29-1
TGCAGCGTCGTAAACAGGGAGGTAGCTTTCTTT
CSVVNREVAFF
>TRBJ2-7|.|.|TRBV6-2/TRBV6-3
TGTGCCACCACGGACCTTCCCTACGAGCAGTACTTC
CATTDLPYEQYF
>TRBJ1-4|.|TRBD1|TRBV20-1
TGCAGTGCTAGGAGACAGGGAGGGACTAATGAAAAACTGTTTTTT
CSARRQGGTNEKLFF